This TCR beta chain was sequenced for a study of control samples from healthy donors and cancer patients. The method was immunoSEQ multiplex PCR; TCRdb's version includes in-frame clones alone and lacks a portion of them. The sample consists of 150,000 to 200,000 clones, around 94% of them appearing once. This clone was seen just once. The V gene's germline CDR1 is MNHNY and CDR2 SVGAGI (reference sequence). The CDR3 sequence is 15 residues long. V lost 3 bases and J lost 0, with 9 bases in between. Sequencing was done on a sample of PBMCs. The receptor was isolated from a man aged 55-75 years with colorectal cancer. The chain links TRBV6-6 to TRBJ1-3; possible D gene TRBD1, 5 bases. CDR3 amino acids: CASSYGGASGNTIYF. In DNA, the CDR3 is TGTGCCAGCAGTTATGGGGGTGCCTCTGGAAACACCATATATTTT.